This T cell receptor beta chain originates from a study of T cells in Graves' hyperthyroidism and ophthalmopathy. Disease duration under 2 months; hyperthyroidism patients were aged 18 to 65. TCR beta CDR3 sequences were amplified from RNA transcripts. Primed by the HTBI set, a first-round RT-PCR was run on the TCR CDR3. One entry per CDR3 protein results from TCRdb running MiXCR on the multiplex PCR reads. The data hold 600,000 to 800,000 distinct CDR3 sequences, with around a third observed a single time. Sequenced input: blood. The TCR was taken from a woman aged 40 to 50 with Graves' hyperthyroidism.

The CDR3 protein is CASSLGAPQETQYF. The CDR3, as DNA: TGTGCCAGCAGCCTCGGCGCTCCCCAAGAGACCCAGTACTTC. This sequence joins TRBV5-4 and TRBJ2-5, with D uncertain. Germline CDR1 is SGHNT and CDR2 is YYREEE (reference sequence). V was shortened by 4 bases and J by 1 base, with 11 bases between the two germline ends. CDR3 length equals 14 residues. The full variable domain, rest sourced from reference TRBV5-4 and TRBJ2-5, is ETGVTQSPTHLIKTRGQQVTLRCSSQSGHNTVSWYQQALGQGPQFIFQYYREEENGRGNFPPRFSGLQFPNYSSELNVNALELDDSALYLCASSLGAPQETQYFGPGTRLLVL.